The next 28 T cell receptor beta chains were all read from a single sample in a study of T cell responses to AZD1222 COVID-19 vaccine. TCRdb keeps only in-frame clones here, not all; method: immunoSEQ multiplex PCR. Among 90,000 to 95,000 clones listed, around nine tenths were seen once. The material was peripheral blood, obtained on day 0 of AZD1222 vaccination. The receptors shown here come from an adult in good health.

V gene TRBV6-5 combines with J gene TRBJ1-5, with D possibly matching TRBD1 (6 bases). Between the trimmed V and J ends, which lost 2 bases and 5 bases, there was a span of 13 bases. CDR3 length equals 15 residues. Germline CDR1 reads MNHEY; CDR2 reads SVGAGI. The CDR3 DNA reads TGTGCCAGCAGTTACACCACAGGGTCGGATCAGCCCCAGCATTTT. Protein sequence: CASSYTTGSDQPQHF.

This sequence joins TRBV2 and TRBJ2-7; TRBD1 is a possible D gene (5 bases). The CDR3 has 14 residues. Trimming pared 4 bases from V and 6 bases from J, leaving 16 bases between. Per the germline V gene, CDR1 is SNHLY and CDR2 is FYNNEI. CDR3 DNA sequence: TGTGCCAGCAGTGCTGGGCCAGGGCGAGTCGAGCAGTACTTC. Protein: CASSAGPGRVEQYF.

In regard to this clone: The junction does not match germline at one end; this may be a read error. This chain joins TRBV6-5 and TRBJ2-7; 10 bases map to TRBD2. CDR3 length: 12 amino acids. Per the germline V gene, CDR1 is MNHEY and CDR2 is SVGAGI. CDR3 DNA: TGTGCCAGCAGTCCCCTTAATAGCGGGGGGCTTTTC. It specifies CASSPLNSGGLF.

J is TRBJ1-6 and V is TRBV5-4, with D possibly being TRBD1 (5 bases). The CDR3 totals 17 residues. Germline CDR1 is SGHNT and CDR2 is YYREEE (reference sequence). Between the trimmed V and J ends, which lost 6 bases and 0 bases, there was a span of 16 bases. The CDR3 spells CASTPDPGGSYNSPLHF. The CDR3, as DNA: TGTGCCAGCACCCCTGACCCGGGGGGCTCCTATAATTCACCCCTCCACTTT.

The rearrangement joins TRBV9 to TRBJ1-1; D is perhaps TRBD1 (6 bases). The CDR3 contains 14 residues. The germline gives CDR1 SGDLS, CDR2 YYNGEE. V was cut by 2 bases and J by 5 bases, with 13 bases left in between. As DNA, the CDR3 is TGTGCCAGCAGCGTTGGTACAGGGCGAACTGAAGCTTTCTTT. Its protein product is CASSVGTGRTEAFF.

The chain recombines TRBV5-6 with TRBJ2-1, with 11 positions matching TRBD1. Losses at the gene ends were 3 bases for V and 6 bases for J; bases not matched to a gene: 11. The CDR3 spans 17 residues. CDR1 SGHDT and CDR2 YYEEEE come from the germline V gene. The CDR3 here is CASSSGWTGQGGNEQFF. The CDR3 bases are TGTGCCAGCAGCTCCGGATGGACGGGACAGGGGGGCAATGAGCAGTTCTTC.

The gene calls are TRBV19 and TRBJ1-1, with D possibly matching TRBD1 (6 bases). The CDR3 extends over 14 amino acids. The V end was cut by 4 bases, the J end by 0 bases, with 9 bases between. The germline V gene has CDR1 LNHDA and CDR2 SQIVND (reference sequence). Here the CDR3 DNA reads TGTGCCAGTAGTACGACAGGAATGAACACTGAAGCTTTCTTT. As protein: CASSTTGMNTEAFF.

This chain joins TRBV28 and TRBJ1-2; tentative D call: TRBD1 (5 bases). The CDR3 loop spans 14 amino acids. Per the germline V gene, CDR1 is MDHEN and CDR2 is SYDVKM. The V end was cut by 3 bases, the J end by 3 bases, with 11 bases between. CDR3 nucleotide sequence: TGTGCCAGCAGTTTGGATGGGGGTGACTATGGCTACACCTTC. Its protein product is CASSLDGGDYGYTF.

V usage is TRBV19 and J usage is TRBJ1-2; weak D call: TRBD1 (5 bases). Germline V CDR1 and CDR2: LNHDA, SQIVND (reference sequence). This CDR3 comprises 13 residues. The germline V and J ends were trimmed by 3 bases and 6 bases, with 11 bases remaining between them. In DNA, the CDR3 is TGTGCCAGTAGTATCGAGGGAGGGGATGGCTACACCTTC. This encodes CASSIEGGDGYTF.

V is TRBV28 and J is TRBJ2-7, with 8 bases lining up with TRBD2. This CDR3 region has 16 residues. Germline lookup yields CDR1 MDHEN and CDR2 SYDVKM. J was trimmed by 2 bases and V by 4 bases; bases with no gene match: 10. Written as DNA, the CDR3 is TGTGCCAGCAGTTCCCCAGCTAGCGGGTTAACCTACGAGCAGTACTTC. Translated, it gives CASSSPASGLTYEQYF.

V and J are TRBV7-2 and TRBJ2-1, with 8 bases identical to TRBD2. The length of the CDR3 is 15 residues. Germline assignment: CDR1 SGHTA and CDR2 FQGNSA. Losses at the gene ends were 1 base for V and 7 bases for J; bases not matched to a gene: 6. The CDR3 is CASSLDPGGMNEQFF. The CDR3 bases are TGTGCCAGCAGCTTAGATCCGGGGGGGATGAATGAGCAGTTCTTC.

The chain uses TRBV28 and TRBJ2-7, with 14 bases lining up with TRBD2. CDR1 MDHEN and CDR2 SYDVKM come from the germline V gene. Trimming at V came to 7 bases and at J to 2 bases, leaving 7 bases not matched to a gene. CDR3 size: 16 residues. The CDR3 sequence is CASIGPGLAGAYEQYF. The CDR3 coding sequence is TGTGCCAGCATCGGCCCGGGACTAGCGGGGGCCTACGAGCAGTACTTC.

V is TRBV4-2 and J is TRBJ1-2; 10 positions match TRBD1. Germline-derived CDR1 and CDR2 are LGHNA and YNFKEQ. J was trimmed by 6 bases and V by 3 bases; bases with no gene match: 4. The CDR3 is made up of 14 amino acids. The DNA for the CDR3 is TGTGCCAGCAGCCAGACAGGGGGCCGGGATGGCTACACCTTC. Its translation: CASSQTGGRDGYTF.

J is TRBJ2-3 and V is TRBV28; D gene uncertain. Deletions cut 9 bases from V and 5 bases from J, with 9 bases between. Germline assignment: CDR1 MDHEN and CDR2 SYDVKM. The CDR3 consists of 11 residues. CDR3 sequence: CASGSGDTQYF. The CDR3 nucleotides read TGTGCCAGTGGTAGTGGAGATACGCAGTATTTT.

V usage is TRBV2 and J usage is TRBJ2-1; 13 nucleotides agree with TRBD2. From germline, CDR1 is SNHLY and CDR2 FYNNEI. This CDR3 comprises 14 residues. The trim removed 4 bases at V and 6 bases at J, leaving 0 bases unmatched. In DNA, the CDR3 is TGTGCCAGCAGTGGGACTAGCGGGAGCAATGAGCAGTTCTTC. This codes for CASSGTSGSNEQFF. The full variable domain, with the rest looked up from reference TRBV2 and TRBJ2-1, is EPEVTQTPSHQVTQMGQEVILRCVPISNHLYFYWYRQILGQKVEFLVSFYNNEISEKSEIFDDQFSVERPDGSNFTLKIRSTKLEDSAMYFCASSGTSGSNEQFFGPGTRLTVL.

The rearrangement links TRBV6-4 to TRBJ2-1; D may be TRBD2 (6 bases). CDR1 and CDR2 (germline): MRHNA, SNTAGT. This CDR3 spans 15 amino acids. Deletions cut 0 bases from V and 3 bases from J, with 9 bases between. For the CDR3, the DNA is TGTGCCAGCAGTGACTCTGCGGGGTTCTACAATGAGCAGTTCTTC. Translation: CASSDSAGFYNEQFF.

This chain links TRBV10-3 with TRBJ1-5; no reliable D call. The CDR3 extends over 13 amino acids. Trimming took off 7 bases at V and 5 bases at J, with 12 bases between the two ends. CDR1 and CDR2 (germline): ENHRY, SYGVKD. The CDR3, as DNA: TGTGCCATCACTCCCTATCAGGATCAGCCCCAGCATTTT. Protein: CAITPYQDQPQHF.

V is TRBV6-2 or TRBV6-3 and J is TRBJ1-4; D is ambiguous. The CDR3 spans 14 residues. Germline loops: CDR1 MNHEY, CDR2 SVGEGT. The germline V and J ends were trimmed by 6 bases and 0 bases, with 8 bases remaining between them. This CDR3 is CASRYDATNEKLFF. As DNA, the CDR3 is TGTGCCAGCAGATACGATGCAACTAATGAAAAACTGTTTTTT.

This CDR3 is CATVSGTGGFQPQHF. DNA of the CDR3: TGTGCCACCGTATCCGGGACAGGGGGATTTCAGCCCCAGCATTTT. This chain uses TRBV28 with TRBJ1-5, with 11 bases fitting TRBD1. In germline, CDR1 is MDHEN, CDR2 SYDVKM. The CDR3 totals 15 residues. With V trimmed by 10 bases and J by 6 bases, 11 bases remained unmatched.

This chain uses TRBV6-5 with TRBJ1-5; D is perhaps TRBD1 (6 bases). CDR1 is MNHEY and CDR2 is SVGAGI in the germline V gene. The CDR3 runs to 14 residues. V was clipped by 8 bases and J by 1 base, with 12 bases between them. The CDR3 protein is CASGDRRSNQPQHF. In nucleotides, the CDR3 is TGTGCCAGCGGCGACAGGAGGAGCAATCAGCCCCAGCATTTT.

This clone was detected only once. The CDR3 region is CASSQGQGIQETQYF. DNA of the CDR3: TGTGCCAGCAGCCAAGGACAGGGAATCCAAGAGACCCAGTACTTC. The chain employs TRBV4-2 and TRBJ2-5; 7 bases fit TRBD1. Germline values: CDR1 LGHNA, CDR2 YNFKEQ. The length of the CDR3 is 15 residues. Unmatched junction bases numbered 3, after V lost 1 base and J lost 1 base.

The CDR3 DNA reads TGTGCCACCAGTGATTCATTCCGGAATGAGCAGTTCTTC. Amino acid sequence: CATSDSFRNEQFF. V usage is TRBV24-1 and J usage is TRBJ2-1; D is unresolved. Germline V gene sequence: CDR1 KGHDR, CDR2 SFDVKD. V was shortened by 2 bases and J by 7 bases, with 8 bases between the two germline ends. The length of the CDR3 is 13 residues.

This clone was observed a single time. V gene TRBV7-8 combines with J gene TRBJ1-4, with 8 positions matching TRBD1. The CDR3 spans 16 residues. V trimming: 5 bases; J trimming: 4 bases; junction bases outside the gene matches: 9. The germline CDR1 and CDR2 sequences are SGHVS and FQNEAQ. CDR3: CASSPDPGQVNEKLFF. The CDR3 DNA follows: TGTGCCAGCAGCCCAGACCCGGGACAGGTTAATGAAAAACTGTTTTTT. Variable domain in full (rest from reference TRBV7-8 and TRBJ1-4): GAGVSQSPRYKVAKRGQDVALRCDPISGHVSLFWYQQALGQGPEFLTYFQNEAQLDKSGLPSDRFFAERPEGSVSTLKIQRTQQEDSAVYLCASSPDPGQVNEKLFFGSGTQLSVL.

This sequence joins TRBV28 and TRBJ2-7; 8 bases map to TRBD1. V lost 5 bases, J lost 2 bases, and 14 bases stayed unmatched. From germline, CDR1 is MDHEN and CDR2 SYDVKM. The CDR3 consists of 17 residues. CDR3 bases: TGTGCCAGCAGTCCCCAGTTAGGCCGACAGGGGACCTACGAGCAGTACTTC. Translation: CASSPQLGRQGTYEQYF.

The rearrangement uses TRBV18 and TRBJ2-2; 10 bases are shared with TRBD2. Germline CDR1 reads KGHSH; CDR2 reads LQKENI. The ends lost 1 base at V and 5 bases at J; junction bases unmatched: 4. The CDR3 has 16 residues. The CDR3: CASSPRSGGATGELFF. DNA for the CDR3: TGTGCCAGCTCACCACGGAGCGGGGGGGCGACCGGGGAGCTGTTTTTT.

This chain uses TRBV6-1 with TRBJ1-4; the match to TRBD1 covers 8 bases. CDR1 MNHNS and CDR2 SASEGT come from the germline V gene. The trim removed 3 bases at V and 8 bases at J, leaving 5 bases unmatched. The CDR3 has 14 residues. CDR3 protein: CASSETGVVEKLFF. As DNA, the CDR3 is TGTGCCAGCAGTGAGACAGGGGTAGTCGAAAAACTGTTTTTT.

The chain couples TRBV20-1 to TRBJ1-5; D unresolved. This CDR3 is built from 17 residues. The germline V gene has CDR1 DFQATT and CDR2 SNEGSKA (reference sequence). The V and J ends lost 3 bases and 0 bases respectively, with 18 bases between them. The DNA for the CDR3 is TGCAGTGCTAGTGTCCAGAAAGGGTACTATAGCAATCAGCCCCAGCATTTT. Translation gives CSASVQKGYYSNQPQHF.

This clone was seen a handful of times. The J gene is TRBJ1-5, the V gene TRBV6-4; the D is unclear. The CDR3 has 13 amino acids. Germline V gene sequence: CDR1 MRHNA, CDR2 SNTAGT. Trimming pared 2 bases from V and 3 bases from J, leaving 5 bases between. The CDR3 loop reads CASSDGDNQPQHF. The CDR3 DNA reads TGTGCCAGCAGTGACGGGGACAATCAGCCCCAGCATTTT.